Here is one TCR beta chain with its context. Because the library targeted alpha chains, this beta chain is an off-target read whose size means little. TCRdb redid the calling of the RT-PCR reads with MiXCR, one entry per CDR3 protein. This table holds some 6,500 distinct CDR3 sequences, approximately 91% found once. Trimming took off 0 bases at V and 3 bases at J, with 21 bases between the two ends. Per the germline V gene, CDR1 is LGHNA and CDR2 is YSLEER. The CDR3 totals 18 residues. Sequences were obtained from memory CD4+ T cells from blood. The chain employs TRBV4-3 and TRBJ2-7, with D possibly called TRBD1 or TRBD2 (5 bases each). The TCR sequence derives from a female donor in good health, serving as a healthy control. The DNA for the CDR3 is TGCGCCAGCAGCCAAGAAGTCTCCCGGGACGTTGCAGGCTACGAGCAGTACTTC. This sequence encodes CASSQEVSRDVAGYEQYF.